Presented here are 29 T cell receptor beta chains from one specimen sequenced in a study of blood T cell repertoires in COVID-19. Sequencing was performed with immunoSEQ multiplex PCR; in TCRdb, only in-frame clones are kept and a portion is missing. The table lists approximately 210,000 clones, 80% to 85% of them singletons, with 8.5% to 10% in the top ten. The source material was PBMCs or T cells enriched from blood (not recorded which). The receptors derive from a woman in her forties or fifties with acute COVID-19.

This chain links TRBV5-6 with TRBJ1-4, with 8 bases fitting TRBD1. Germline CDR1 reads SGHDT; CDR2 reads YYEEEE. This CDR3 region has 17 residues. Trimming took 3 bases from V and 7 from J; bases not matched to a gene: 14. DNA for the CDR3: TGTGCCAGCAGCTCCCCAGGGGGCCAAGGGGTTGGTGAAAAACTGTTTTTT. Translation: CASSSPGGQGVGEKLFF.

J is TRBJ2-7 and V is TRBV18; perhaps TRBD1 as D (6 bases). This CDR3 comprises 16 residues. The germline gives CDR1 KGHSH, CDR2 LQKENI. V lost 5 bases to trimming and J lost 2 bases, with 19 bases between them. The chain's CDR3 is CASSSSDSPNTYEQYF. The CDR3 DNA is TGTGCCAGCTCATCCTCGGACAGCCCAAATACCTACGAGCAGTACTTC.

This chain joins TRBV12-5 and TRBJ1-2; 7 bases align to TRBD1. V lost 3 bases and J lost 7; bases outside the gene matches: 11. This CDR3 region has 15 residues. Looked up from germline, CDR1 is LGHNT and CDR2 is FRNRAP. CDR3 region: CASGFGSLQGVGYTF. The CDR3, as DNA: TGTGCTAGTGGTTTTGGAAGTCTTCAGGGGGTTGGCTACACCTTC.

In nucleotides, the CDR3 is TGTGCCAGCAGCTCGCGGGCGAACACCGGGGAGCTGTTTTTT. This encodes CASSSRANTGELFF. The chain links TRBV11-3 to TRBJ2-2; TRBD2 is a possible D gene (5 bases). CDR3 length equals 14 residues. Trimming removed 4 bases from V and 0 bases from J, with 6 bases in between. CDR1 and CDR2 from the germline V gene are SGHNT and YENEEA.

The V and J genes are TRBV9 and TRBJ1-3; D is possibly TRBD1 (5 bases). The CDR3 is 14 amino acids. Trimming removed 3 bases at V and 0 bases at J, with 7 bases between. The germline gives CDR1 SGDLS, CDR2 YYNGEE. DNA for the CDR3: TGTGCCAGCAGCGACAGGCTCTCTGGAAACACCATATATTTT. It codes for CASSDRLSGNTIYF.

In the case of this clone: Other DNA sequences within the sample encode an identical CDR3. The V call is TRBV7-2, the J call TRBJ1-2; 8 bases agree with TRBD1. Germline CDR1 SGHTA, CDR2 FQGNSA. This CDR3 is 13 amino acids long. J gave up 4 bases and V 6 bases, and 4 bases lay outside the gene matches. The CDR3 DNA follows: TGTGCCAGCAGTCCGGACAGGGTCTATGGCTACACCTTC. This gives the protein CASSPDRVYGYTF.

V and J are TRBV19 and TRBJ1-2; D may be TRBD1 (5 bases). The length of the CDR3 is 15 residues. Trimming shortened V by 4 bases and J by 6 bases, and 18 bases separated the two germline ends. Germline V gives CDR1 LNHDA, CDR2 SQIVND (reference sequence). CDR3 nucleotide sequence: TGTGCCAGTAGTACCCCCCAGGGATTTTTGGATGGCTACACCTTC. Amino acids: CASSTPQGFLDGYTF.

The chain uses TRBV29-1 and TRBJ1-4, with 8 bases that match TRBD1. Germline V lookup: CDR1 SQVTM, CDR2 ANQGSEA. The CDR3 contains 13 residues. J lost 5 bases, V lost 7 bases, and 6 bases had no gene match. The CDR3 nucleotides are TGCAGCGGGAAGGACAGGGCGAATGAAAAACTGTTTTTT. Translating it yields CSGKDRANEKLFF.

This clone was seen only a few times. This chain links TRBV5-1 with TRBJ2-7; TRBD2 agrees at 14 bases. With V trimmed by 4 bases and J by 4 bases, 7 bases remained unmatched. CDR1 and CDR2 from the germline V gene are SGHRS and YFSETQ. The CDR3 contains 16 residues. The CDR3 DNA follows: TGCGCCAGCAGCCCGGGACTAGCGGGAGTAACGTACGAGCAGTACTTC. Translation gives CASSPGLAGVTYEQYF.

This chain uses TRBV19 with TRBJ2-3; TRBD2 aligns across 7 bases. With 3 bases clipped from V and 1 base from J, the junction kept 1 base outside the gene matches. This CDR3 is built from 14 residues. Per germline, CDR1 LNHDA and CDR2 SQIVND (reference sequence). The DNA for the CDR3 is TGTGCCAGTAGTATTCTAGCGGGCACAGATACGCAGTATTTT. As protein: CASSILAGTDTQYF.

The V gene is TRBV30, the J gene TRBJ2-7, with a weak D call TRBD2 (5 bases). The germline V and J ends were trimmed by 2 bases and 2 bases, with 22 bases remaining between them. The length of the CDR3 is 17 residues. CDR1 GTSNPN and CDR2 SVGIG come from the germline V gene (reference sequence). The CDR3 region has the DNA TGTGCCTGGAGTCCACAATTTTCCCCGGGGAGAACCTACGAGCAGTACTTC. Amino acids: CAWSPQFSPGRTYEQYF.

This chain joins TRBV18 and TRBJ1-1, with TRBD1 matching over 9 bases. In germline, CDR1 is KGHSH, CDR2 LQKENI. J gave up 4 bases and V 6 bases, and 12 bases lay outside the gene matches. This CDR3 has 16 residues. CDR3 sequence reads: CASSLNRGRWSTEAFF. DNA for the CDR3: TGTGCCAGCTCGCTCAACAGGGGGCGATGGAGCACTGAAGCTTTCTTT.

This clone appeared a single time. The V gene is TRBV6-5, the J gene TRBJ2-3; 8 bases match TRBD2. Trimming removed 4 bases from V and 7 bases from J; junction bases left unmatched: 10. This CDR3 comprises 15 residues. The germline CDR1 and CDR2 sequences are MNHEY and SVGAGI. The CDR3 protein is CASSLGLVAINTQYF. CDR3 bases: TGTGCCAGCAGTTTGGGACTAGTGGCCATTAATACGCAGTATTTT.

The chain combines TRBV7-2 with TRBJ2-2; 12 nucleotides agree with TRBD2. The CDR3 contains 17 residues. Germline CDR1 and CDR2: SGHTA and FQGNSA. V dropped 1 base and J dropped 6; count of bases not matched to a gene: 6. CDR3 amino acids: CASSLELLAGGPGELFF. CDR3 nucleotide sequence: TGTGCCAGCAGCTTAGAACTGCTAGCGGGGGGGCCCGGGGAGCTGTTTTTT.

This clone was detected a few times. The chain is built from TRBV9 and TRBJ2-1; maybe TRBD2 (6 bases). This CDR3 has 14 residues. Per germline, CDR1 SGDLS and CDR2 YYNGEE. Trimming pared 4 bases from V and 3 bases from J, leaving 11 bases between. This CDR3 is CASSPLALYNEQFF. The DNA of the CDR3 is TGTGCCAGCAGCCCGCTAGCGCTCTACAATGAGCAGTTCTTC.

DNA for the CDR3: TGTGCCAGCCGCTCTCCGGGACAGACTCAAGCTTTCTTT. Translation: CASRSPGQTQAFF. The chain has TRBV3-1 (or the pseudogene TRBV3-2) and TRBJ1-1; 7 nucleotides align to TRBD1. There are 13 residues in the CDR3. The germline gives CDR1 LGHDT, CDR2 YNNKEL (reference sequence). J lost 9 bases, V lost 8 bases, and 12 bases had no gene match.

The chain couples TRBV18 to TRBJ1-1; the D is unclear. V lost 0 bases and J lost 0, with 8 bases in between. From germline, CDR1 is KGHSH and CDR2 LQKENI. This CDR3 spans 15 amino acids. CDR3 protein: CASSPPRVLNTEAFF. The CDR3 DNA reads as TGTGCCAGCTCACCACCGAGGGTTCTGAACACTGAAGCTTTCTTT.

The rearrangement joins TRBV7-6 to TRBJ2-3, with TRBD2 matching over 8 bases. Germline CDR1 is SGHVS and CDR2 is FNYEAQ. The CDR3 has 14 amino acids. The J segment lost 1 base and the V segment lost 3 bases, leaving 0 bases of the junction unmatched. The CDR3 bases are TGTGCCAGCAGCTTCGGGAGGGGCACAGATACGCAGTATTTT. This codes for CASSFGRGTDTQYF.

The chain employs TRBV6-5 and TRBJ1-6, with D tentatively TRBD1 (5 bases). Germline V CDR1 and CDR2: MNHEY, SVGAGI. V was trimmed by 6 bases and J by 3 bases, leaving 12 bases between them. CDR3 length: 15 amino acids. CDR3 DNA sequence: TGTGCCAGCAGAACAACAGGCGTCTATAATTCACCCCTCCACTTT. This translates into CASRTTGVYNSPLHF.

This clone was detected only a few times. The J gene is TRBJ1-6, the V gene TRBV28; D perhaps matches TRBD1 (5 bases). This CDR3 is 15 amino acids long. The V and J ends lost 1 base and 7 bases respectively, with 11 bases between them. Germline V gene data show CDR1 as MDHEN and CDR2 as SYDVKM. CDR3 sequence (DNA): TGTGCCAGCAGTTTATTCAAGGGGATGAATTCACCCCTCCACTTT. This sequence encodes CASSLFKGMNSPLHF.

V and J are TRBV7-6 and TRBJ2-5, with 10 bases identical to TRBD2. CDR1 and CDR2 from the germline V gene are SGHVS and FNYEAQ. V lost 1 base and J lost 2; bases outside the gene matches: 4. The CDR3 extends over 16 amino acids. This chain's CDR3 is CASSLGVAGGQETQYF. Here the CDR3 DNA reads TGTGCCAGCAGCTTAGGTGTAGCGGGGGGACAAGAGACCCAGTACTTC.

The chain links TRBV19 to TRBJ2-1; 7 bases align to TRBD2. V gave up 6 bases and J gave up 11 bases; unmatched junction bases: 7. This CDR3 spans 12 amino acids. CDR1 and CDR2 from the germline V gene are LNHDA and SQIVND (reference sequence). The CDR3 spells CASSQGGSKQFF. In DNA, the CDR3 is TGTGCCAGTAGCCAGGGAGGGAGCAAGCAGTTCTTC.

Written as DNA, the CDR3 is TGCGCCAGCAGCTCTACAGGGGACTGGGCAGAGTCACCCCTCCACTTT. It codes for CASSSTGDWAESPLHF. This chain links TRBV5-1 with TRBJ1-6; 7 positions agree with TRBD1. CDR3 length equals 16 residues. Germline trimming cut 3 bases from V and 10 bases from J; bases unmatched to any gene: 13. CDR1 is SGHRS and CDR2 is YFSETQ in the germline V gene.

The chain combines TRBV5-1 with TRBJ2-3, with D possibly being TRBD2 (6 bases). The germline V gene encodes CDR1 SGHRS and CDR2 YFSETQ. CDR3 size: 17 residues. Trimming cost V 6 bases and J 4 bases, with 24 bases left between them. Here the CDR3 reads CASNLRFGGYESDTQYF. Here the CDR3 DNA reads TGCGCCAGCAACTTAAGATTCGGGGGATACGAGTCAGATACGCAGTATTTT.

The gene calls are TRBV4-3 and TRBJ2-7; 9 nucleotides agree with TRBD1. Germline CDR1 LGHNA, CDR2 YSLEER. V lost 3 bases and J lost 3; bases outside the gene matches: 6. The CDR3 spans 15 residues. The CDR3 protein is CASSQTGTGNYEQYF. CDR3 in DNA: TGCGCCAGCAGCCAGACCGGGACAGGGAACTACGAGCAGTACTTC.

CDR3: CASSLGGLVSEKLFF. CDR3 in DNA: TGTGCCAGCAGCTTAGGGGGGCTCGTGAGTGAAAAACTGTTTTTT. The chain combines TRBV7-2 with TRBJ1-4, with TRBD1 as a possible D gene (6 bases). The CDR3 extends over 15 amino acids. Per the germline V gene, CDR1 is SGHTA and CDR2 is FQGNSA. V was pared by 1 base and J by 7 bases, with 13 bases between.

The V call is TRBV28, the J call TRBJ2-7, with TRBD2 matching 7 bases. The CDR3 extends over 13 amino acids. V shed 2 bases, J shed 5 bases, and the junction held 3 bases outside the gene matches. Germline CDR1 and CDR2: MDHEN and SYDVKM. The CDR3, as DNA: TGTGCCAGCAGTTTAGCGGGAGAAAACGAGCAGTACTTC. This translates into CASSLAGENEQYF.

The rearrangement uses TRBV29-1 and TRBJ2-7, with TRBD2 matching over 10 bases. J lost 6 bases, V lost 0 bases, and 8 bases had no gene match. Per germline, CDR1 SQVTM and CDR2 ANQGSEA. The CDR3 is 15 residues long. CDR3 nucleotide sequence: TGCAGCGTTGAAGATCCCCTCGGGACTAGCGTCGAGCAGTACTTC. Amino acids: CSVEDPLGTSVEQYF.

This clone has a single count. The chain combines TRBV29-1 with TRBJ1-1; TRBD1 is a possible D gene (6 bases). In germline, CDR1 is SQVTM, CDR2 ANQGSEA. The CDR3 has 13 amino acids. Trimming pared 5 bases from V and 0 bases from J, leaving 10 bases between. CDR3 sequence: CSVHRDMNTEAFF. The CDR3, as DNA: TGCAGCGTTCACAGGGACATGAACACTGAAGCTTTCTTT.